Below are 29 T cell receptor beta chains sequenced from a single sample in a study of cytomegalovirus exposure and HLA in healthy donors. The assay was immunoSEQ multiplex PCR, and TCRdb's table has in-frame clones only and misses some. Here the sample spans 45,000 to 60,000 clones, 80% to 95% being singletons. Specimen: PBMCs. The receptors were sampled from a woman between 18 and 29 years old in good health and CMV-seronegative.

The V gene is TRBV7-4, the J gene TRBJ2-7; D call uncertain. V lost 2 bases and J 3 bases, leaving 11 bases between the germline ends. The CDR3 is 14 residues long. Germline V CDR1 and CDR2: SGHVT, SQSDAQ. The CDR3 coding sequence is TGTGCCAGCAGCTTAACGGCCCAAAACTACGAGCAGTACGTC. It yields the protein CASSLTAQNYEQYV.

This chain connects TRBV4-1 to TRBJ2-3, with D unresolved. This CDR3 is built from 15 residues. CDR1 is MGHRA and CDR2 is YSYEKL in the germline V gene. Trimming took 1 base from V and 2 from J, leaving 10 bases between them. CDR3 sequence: CASSQVFPLTDTQYF. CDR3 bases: TGCGCCAGCAGCCAAGTGTTCCCACTCACAGATACGCAGTATTTT.

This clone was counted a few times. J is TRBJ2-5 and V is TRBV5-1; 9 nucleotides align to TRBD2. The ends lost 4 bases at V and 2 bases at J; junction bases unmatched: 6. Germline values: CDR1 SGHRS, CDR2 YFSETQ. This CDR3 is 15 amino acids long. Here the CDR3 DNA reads TGCGCCAGCAGCCAATTTAGCGGGGGACAAGAGACCCAGTACTTC. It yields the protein CASSQFSGGQETQYF.

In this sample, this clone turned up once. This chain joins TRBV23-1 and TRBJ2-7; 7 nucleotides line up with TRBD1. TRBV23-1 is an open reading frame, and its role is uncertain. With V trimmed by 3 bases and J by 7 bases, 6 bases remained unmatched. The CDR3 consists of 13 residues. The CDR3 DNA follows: TGCGCCAGCAGTCAGGCAGGGGGATGGGAGCAGTACGTC. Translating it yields CASSQAGGWEQYV.

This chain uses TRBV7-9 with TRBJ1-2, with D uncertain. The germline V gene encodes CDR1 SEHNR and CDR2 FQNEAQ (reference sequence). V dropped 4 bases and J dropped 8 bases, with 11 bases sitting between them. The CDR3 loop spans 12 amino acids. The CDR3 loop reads CASSSTLGGYTF. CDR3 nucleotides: TGTGCCAGCAGCTCAACCCTGGGCGGCTACACCTTC. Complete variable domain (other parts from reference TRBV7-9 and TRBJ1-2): DTGVSQNPRHKITKRGQNVTFRCDPISEHNRLYWYRQTLGQGPEFLTYFQNEAQLEKSRLLSDRFSAERPKGSFSTLEIQRTEQGDSAMYLCASSSTLGGYTFGSGTRLTVV.

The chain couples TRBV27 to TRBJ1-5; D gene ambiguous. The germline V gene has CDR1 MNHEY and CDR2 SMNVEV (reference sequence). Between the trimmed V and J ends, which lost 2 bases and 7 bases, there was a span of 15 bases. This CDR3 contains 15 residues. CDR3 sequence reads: CASSLEAGFRQPQHF. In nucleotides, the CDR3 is TGTGCCAGCAGTTTAGAGGCGGGGTTCAGACAGCCCCAGCATTTT.

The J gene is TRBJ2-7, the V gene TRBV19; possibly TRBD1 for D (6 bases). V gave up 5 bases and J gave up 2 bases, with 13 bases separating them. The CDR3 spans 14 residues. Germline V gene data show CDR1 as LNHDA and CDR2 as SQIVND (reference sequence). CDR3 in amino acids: CASSESGAAYEQYV. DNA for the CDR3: TGTGCCAGTAGTGAATCAGGGGCCGCCTACGAGCAGTACGTC.

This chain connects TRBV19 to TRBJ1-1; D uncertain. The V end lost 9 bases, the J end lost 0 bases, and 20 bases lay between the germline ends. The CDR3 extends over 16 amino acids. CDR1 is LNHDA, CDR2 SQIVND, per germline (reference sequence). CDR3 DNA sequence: TGTGCCAGCAGCGGGCCCCCGGGGAGAATGAACACTGAAGCTTTCTTT. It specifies CASSGPPGRMNTEAFF.

The CDR3 loop reads CASSPRDRVDYGYTF. In DNA, the CDR3 is TGTGCCAGCTCACCCCGGGACAGGGTGGATTATGGCTACACCTTC. This chain uses TRBV18 with TRBJ1-2; 9 bases align to TRBD1. CDR3 length: 15 residues. CDR1 and CDR2 from the germline V gene are KGHSH and LQKENI. Germline trimming cut 3 bases from V and 5 bases from J; bases unmatched to any gene: 7. Variable domain in full (rest from reference TRBV18 and TRBJ1-2): NAGVMQNPRHLVRRRGQEARLRCSPMKGHSHVYWYRQLPEEGLKFMVYLQKENIIDESGMPKERFSAEFPKEGPSILRIQQVVRGDSAAYFCASSPRDRVDYGYTFGSGTRLTVV.

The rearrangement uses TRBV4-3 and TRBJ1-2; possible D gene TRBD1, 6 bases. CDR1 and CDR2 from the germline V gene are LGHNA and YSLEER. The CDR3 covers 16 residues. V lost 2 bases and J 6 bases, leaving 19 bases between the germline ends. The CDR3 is CASSQTLARQGNGYTF. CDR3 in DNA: TGCGCCAGCAGCCAAACCCTGGCGCGGCAGGGGAATGGCTACACCTTC.

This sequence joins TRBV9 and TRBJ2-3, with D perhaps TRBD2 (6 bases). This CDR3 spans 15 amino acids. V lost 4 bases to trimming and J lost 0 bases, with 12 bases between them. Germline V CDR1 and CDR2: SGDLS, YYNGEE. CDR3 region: CASSNTGTSTDTQYF. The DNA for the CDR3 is TGTGCCAGCAGCAACACCGGGACTAGCACAGATACGCAGTATTTT.

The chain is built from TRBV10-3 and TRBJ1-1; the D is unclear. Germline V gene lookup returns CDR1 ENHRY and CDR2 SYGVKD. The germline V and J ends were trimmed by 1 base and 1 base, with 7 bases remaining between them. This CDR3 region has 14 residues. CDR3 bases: TGTGCCATCAGTGAGTTGGGCAAGAACACTGAAGCTTTCTTT. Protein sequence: CAISELGKNTEAFF.

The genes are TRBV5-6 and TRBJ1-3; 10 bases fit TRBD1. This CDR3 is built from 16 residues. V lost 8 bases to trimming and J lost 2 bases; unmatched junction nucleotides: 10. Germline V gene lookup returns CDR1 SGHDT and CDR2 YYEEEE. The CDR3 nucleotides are TGTGCCAGGGGGGAGGGGACAGGGGAGCCTGGAAACACCATATATTTT. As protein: CARGEGTGEPGNTIYF.

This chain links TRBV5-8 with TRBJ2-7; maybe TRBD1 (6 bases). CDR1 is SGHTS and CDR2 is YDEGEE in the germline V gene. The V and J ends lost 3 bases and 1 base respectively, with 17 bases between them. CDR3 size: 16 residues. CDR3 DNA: TGTGCCAGCAGCTCATATTGGGGACACACATCCTACGAGCAGTACTTC. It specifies CASSSYWGHTSYEQYF.

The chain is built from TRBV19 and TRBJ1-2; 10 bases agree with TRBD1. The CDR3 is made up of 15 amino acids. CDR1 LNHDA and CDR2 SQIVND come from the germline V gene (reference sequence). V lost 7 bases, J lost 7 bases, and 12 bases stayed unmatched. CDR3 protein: CASTKLTGGYLGYTF. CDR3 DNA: TGTGCCAGTACCAAACTGACAGGGGGCTATCTTGGCTACACCTTC.

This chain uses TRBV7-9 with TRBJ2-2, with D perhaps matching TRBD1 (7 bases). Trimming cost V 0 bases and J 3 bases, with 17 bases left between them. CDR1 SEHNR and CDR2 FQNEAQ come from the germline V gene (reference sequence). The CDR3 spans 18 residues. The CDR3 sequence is CASSLASRRGLHTGELFF. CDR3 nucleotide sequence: TGTGCCAGCAGCTTAGCGTCCAGGAGGGGGCTCCACACCGGGGAGCTGTTTTTT.

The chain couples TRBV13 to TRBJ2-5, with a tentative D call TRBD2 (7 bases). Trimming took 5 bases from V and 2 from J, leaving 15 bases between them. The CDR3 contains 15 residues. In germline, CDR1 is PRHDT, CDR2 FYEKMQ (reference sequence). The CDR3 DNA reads TGTGCCAGCAGCCGGAGGGGGAGGGTTCAAGAGACCCAGTACTTC. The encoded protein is CASSRRGRVQETQYF. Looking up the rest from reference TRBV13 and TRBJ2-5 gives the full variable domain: AAGVIQSPRHLIKEKRETATLKCYPIPRHDTVYWYQQGPGQDPQFLISFYEKMQSDKGSIPDRFSAQQFSDYHSELNMSSLELGDSALYFCASSRRGRVQETQYFGPGTRLLVL.

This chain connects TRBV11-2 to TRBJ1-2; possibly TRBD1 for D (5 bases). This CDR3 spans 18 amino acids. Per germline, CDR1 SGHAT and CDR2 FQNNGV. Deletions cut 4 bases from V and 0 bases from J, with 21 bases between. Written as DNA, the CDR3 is TGTGCCAGCAGCTCTAGAGGACAACGAATTACTACTAACTATGGCTACACCTTC. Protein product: CASSSRGQRITTNYGYTF.

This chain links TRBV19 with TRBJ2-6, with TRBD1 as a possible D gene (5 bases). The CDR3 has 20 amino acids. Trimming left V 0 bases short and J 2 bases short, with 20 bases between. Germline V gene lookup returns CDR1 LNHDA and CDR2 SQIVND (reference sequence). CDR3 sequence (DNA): TGTGCCAGTAGTATAGATAAGGAGTATGCAGGGAAGGCTGGGGCCAACGTCCTGACTTTC. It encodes CASSIDKEYAGKAGANVLTF.

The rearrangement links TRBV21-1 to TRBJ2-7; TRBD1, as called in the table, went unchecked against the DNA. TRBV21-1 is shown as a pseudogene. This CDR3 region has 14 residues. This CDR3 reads CASSKVSGAYEQYV. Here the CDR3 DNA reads TGTGCCAGCAGCAAAGTTTCAGGGGCCTACGAGCAGTACGTC.

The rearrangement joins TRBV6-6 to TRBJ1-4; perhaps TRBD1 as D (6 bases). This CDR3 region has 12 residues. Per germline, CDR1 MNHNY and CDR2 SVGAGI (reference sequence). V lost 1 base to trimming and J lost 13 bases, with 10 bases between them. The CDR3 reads CASSYYREGLFF. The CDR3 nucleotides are TGTGCCAGCAGTTACTACAGGGAAGGACTGTTTTTT.

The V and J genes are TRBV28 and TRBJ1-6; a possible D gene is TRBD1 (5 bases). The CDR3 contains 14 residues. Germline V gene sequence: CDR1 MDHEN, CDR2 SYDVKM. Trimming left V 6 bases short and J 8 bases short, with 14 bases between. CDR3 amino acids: CASSLQDSDSPLHF. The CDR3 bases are TGTGCCAGCAGCCTACAGGATTCGGATTCACCCCTCCACTTT. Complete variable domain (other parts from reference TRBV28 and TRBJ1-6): DVKVTQSSRYLVKRTGEKVFLECVQDMDHENMFWYRQDPGLGLRLIYFSYDVKMKEKGDIPEGYSVSREKKERFSLILESASTNQTSMYLCASSLQDSDSPLHFGNGTRLTVT.

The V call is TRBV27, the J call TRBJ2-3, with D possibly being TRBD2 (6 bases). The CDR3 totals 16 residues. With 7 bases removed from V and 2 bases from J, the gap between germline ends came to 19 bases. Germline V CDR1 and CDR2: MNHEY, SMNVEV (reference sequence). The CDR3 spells CASKGYAGFATDTQYF. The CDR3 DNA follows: TGTGCCAGCAAGGGATATGCGGGATTCGCCACAGATACGCAGTATTTT.

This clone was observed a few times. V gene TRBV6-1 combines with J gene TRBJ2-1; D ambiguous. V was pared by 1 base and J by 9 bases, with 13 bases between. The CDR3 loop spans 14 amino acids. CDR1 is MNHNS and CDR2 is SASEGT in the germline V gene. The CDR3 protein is CASSEVSPSGEQFF. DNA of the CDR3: TGTGCCAGCAGTGAAGTTTCGCCATCCGGTGAGCAGTTCTTC.

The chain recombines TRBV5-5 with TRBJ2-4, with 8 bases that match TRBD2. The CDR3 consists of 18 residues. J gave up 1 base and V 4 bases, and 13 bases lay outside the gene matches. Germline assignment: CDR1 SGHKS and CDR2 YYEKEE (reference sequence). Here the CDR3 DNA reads TGTGCCAGCAGCCGCCACCCCGCGCGGGGGGCGGCCAAAAACATTCAGTACTTC. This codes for CASSRHPARGAAKNIQYF.

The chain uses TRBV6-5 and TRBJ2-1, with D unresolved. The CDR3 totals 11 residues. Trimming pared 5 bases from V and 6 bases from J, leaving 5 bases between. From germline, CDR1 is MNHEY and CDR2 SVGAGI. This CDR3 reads CASSVANEQFF. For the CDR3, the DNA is TGTGCCAGCAGTGTGGCCAATGAGCAGTTCTTC.

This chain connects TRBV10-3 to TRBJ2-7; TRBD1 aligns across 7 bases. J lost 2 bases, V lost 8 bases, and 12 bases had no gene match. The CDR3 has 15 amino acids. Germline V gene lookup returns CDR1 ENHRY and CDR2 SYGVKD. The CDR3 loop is CAIGGVDRVTYEQYF. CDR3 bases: TGTGCCATCGGGGGTGTTGACAGGGTCACCTACGAGCAGTACTTC.

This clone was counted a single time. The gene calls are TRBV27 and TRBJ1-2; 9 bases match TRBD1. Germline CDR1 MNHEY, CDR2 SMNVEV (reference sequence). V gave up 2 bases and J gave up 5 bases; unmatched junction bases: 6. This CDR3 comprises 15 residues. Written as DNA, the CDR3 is TGTGCCAGCAGTTTAACCCCGACAGGGGGGTATGGCTACACCTTC. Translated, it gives CASSLTPTGGYGYTF.

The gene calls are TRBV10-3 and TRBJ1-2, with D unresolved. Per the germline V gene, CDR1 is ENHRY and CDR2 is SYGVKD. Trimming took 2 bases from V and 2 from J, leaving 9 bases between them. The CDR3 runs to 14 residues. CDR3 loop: CAISETLKNYGYTF. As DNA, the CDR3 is TGTGCCATCAGTGAGACATTAAAAAACTATGGCTACACCTTC.